This TCR beta chain was found in a study of cytomegalovirus exposure and HLA in healthy donors. The overall study: The 110 or so validation repertoires used a platform that matched the one used for the approximately 700 first-cohort repertoires, as a later analysis reported. Study-wide points: According to a later analysis, TCR clusters from the first cohort tended to co-occur in the 120 or so validation repertoires. The study put some 150 TCR beta chains on its list as cytomegalovirus-associated. For cytomegalovirus status, the classifier reportedly gave diagnoses with high specificity and sensitivity.

In germline, CDR1 is LGHNA, CDR2 YSLEER. The V and J ends lost 0 bases and 7 bases, in that order; junction bases with no gene match: 10. There are 16 residues in the CDR3. Produced via immunoSEQ multiplex PCR; TCRdb's table is partial and in-frame only. The sample comprises approximately 170,000 clones, under 95% of which are singletons, and about 3% rests with the top ten. A word on this clone: Antigen specificity is unknown.

The sequence was collected from a woman aged 18-29 years in good health and CMV-seropositive. The sequencing input was PBMCs. The chain links TRBV4-3 to TRBJ2-7; 9 positions agree with TRBD2. CDR3 nucleotides: TGCGCCAGCAGCCAAGATGTGAGCGGGAGGCCGGGGGAGCAGTACTTC. As protein: CASSQDVSGRPGEQYF.